In this sample, the clone carrying this TCR beta chain turned up many times. Axillary draining lymph nodes of breast cancer patients supplied the node samples. This CDR3 is 15 amino acids long. The V gene end was trimmed by 5 bases and the J gene end by 7 bases; junction bases not matched to a gene: 10. CDR1 SGHTA and CDR2 FQGNSA come from the germline V gene. TCRdb used MiXCR to reprocess the multiplex PCR reads, holding one entry per CDR3 protein. The table shows over 250,000 distinct CDR3 sequences, with 30% to 35% occurring only once. This specimen belongs to a study of breast tumors, draining lymph nodes, adjacent tissues.

The rearrangement joins TRBV7-2 to TRBJ2-2; 7 bases fit TRBD2. This clonotype originated in a female donor with breast cancer. Some clones in this sample may be carry-over from other donors' samples. Sequenced material: axillary lymph node tissue. CDR3 sequence: CASSQGSGRVGELFF. CDR3 sequence (DNA): TGTGCCAGCAGCCAGGGTTCAGGGAGGGTCGGGGAGCTGTTTTTT.